These T cell receptor beta chains were read from a single sample in a study of blood T cell repertoires in COVID-19. This table comes from immunoSEQ multiplex PCR, and its TCRdb copy is limited to in-frame clones, with some not included. The top ten hold 6% to 7.5% of the sample, which has about 200,000 clones, around 81% seen once. Sequencing was carried out using PBMCs or T cells enriched from blood (not recorded which). The receptors here all came from a woman in her forties with acute COVID-19. Each CDR3 is given with its conserved first and last residue. D genes are given only for firm matches. Some rows have no size entry. The others give once, few or many, or a class for an expanded clone.

D: TRBD1; V: TRBV11-2; J: TRBJ1-1; size: once; DNA: TGTGCCAGCAGTGCCGGGACAGGGCTGCGGGTGAACACTGAAGCTTTCTTT; CDR3: CASSAGTGLRVNTEAFF
D: .; V: TRBV6-5; J: TRBJ1-1; size: .; DNA: TGTGCCAGCAGTCTACCGGGGGATTCATCTGAAGCTTTCTTT; CDR3: CASSLPGDSSEAFF
D: TRBD1; V: TRBV28; J: TRBJ2-5; size: .; DNA: TGTGCCAGCAGTTTATCCGGGACAGGGGTGGAGACCCAGTACTTC; CDR3: CASSLSGTGVETQYF
D: TRBD2; V: TRBV5-1; J: TRBJ2-1; size: .; DNA: TGCGCCAGCAGCTTGGTTAGTAGCGGGGGGCCCTGGGATGAGCAGTTCTTC; CDR3: CASSLVSSGGPWDEQFF
D: TRBD1; V: TRBV28; J: TRBJ1-2; size: .; DNA: TGTGCCAGCAGTAGAGACAGGGCCAGACTATATGGCTACACCTTC; CDR3: CASSRDRARLYGYTF
D: .; V: TRBV28; J: TRBJ1-5; size: .; DNA: TGTGCCAGCAGTTTCCGGCCCCAGCATTTT; CDR3: CASSFRPQHF
D: .; V: TRBV30; J: TRBJ1-5; size: .; DNA: TGTGCCTGGAGTGCTGGGGGCGAGCAGCCCCAGCATTTT; CDR3: CAWSAGGEQPQHF
D: TRBD1; V: TRBV5-1; J: TRBJ1-4; size: once; DNA: TGCGCCAGCAGACGGCTAGGGGACAGAAATGAAAAACTGTTTTTT; CDR3: CASRRLGDRNEKLFF
D: TRBD1; V: TRBV9; J: TRBJ2-7; size: .; DNA: TGTGCCAGCAGCCCAGGGCAGGGGGCGTACGAGCAGTACTTC; CDR3: CASSPGQGAYEQYF
D: TRBD2; V: TRBV9; J: TRBJ2-2; size: .; DNA: TGTGCCAGCAGCCCTAGCGGGGGGATGAACACCGGGGAGCTGTTTTTT; CDR3: CASSPSGGMNTGELFF
D: .; V: TRBV6-6; J: TRBJ2-2; size: .; DNA: TGTGCCAGCAGTCCCACCCGGGCCAGGGCGAACACCGGGGAGCTGTTTTTT; CDR3: CASSPTRARANTGELFF
D: TRBD1; V: TRBV6-5; J: TRBJ1-5; size: .; DNA: TGTGCCAGCTCTAAGCGGACAGGGGTAAATCAGCCCCAGCATTTT; CDR3: CASSKRTGVNQPQHF
D: .; V: TRBV28; J: TRBJ2-7; size: few; DNA: TGTGCCACCCAACTAGACTCCTACGAGCAGTACTTC; CDR3: CATQLDSYEQYF
D: TRBD2; V: TRBV11-3; J: TRBJ2-3; size: .; DNA: TGTGCCAGCGGCCTAGCGGGTACGCAGTATTTT; CDR3: CASGLAGTQYF
D: TRBD1; V: TRBV5-8; J: TRBJ2-5; size: .; DNA: TGTGCCAGCAGCCTGGGACAGGTAGAGACCCAGTACTTC; CDR3: CASSLGQVETQYF
D: .; V: TRBV10-3; J: TRBJ1-2; size: .; DNA: TGTGCCATCAGTACAGGGAATGGTAACTATGGCTACACCTTC; CDR3: CAISTGNGNYGYTF
D: .; V: TRBV7-2; J: TRBJ2-7; size: few; DNA: TGTGCCAGCAGCTTAGAGGACCGACGACGGGGGGAGCAGTACTTC; CDR3: CASSLEDRRRGEQYF
D: .; V: TRBV5-4; J: TRBJ1-6; size: once; DNA: TGTGCCAGCAGCAAAGACCCGGGACTCTATAATTCACCCCTCCACTTT; CDR3: CASSKDPGLYNSPLHF
D: TRBD1; V: TRBV27; J: TRBJ2-3; size: .; DNA: TGTGCCAGCAGTTCCGGGACAGGGTACGGAGATACGCAGTATTTT; CDR3: CASSSGTGYGDTQYF
D: TRBD1; V: TRBV5-6; J: TRBJ1-1; size: .; DNA: TGTGCCAGCAGCTTGGGGACAGGGCTAAACACTGAAGCTTTCTTT; CDR3: CASSLGTGLNTEAFF
D: .; V: TRBV18; J: TRBJ1-5; size: .; DNA: TGTGCCAGCTCACCAGAGGCAAGCAATCAGCCCCAGCATTTT; CDR3: CASSPEASNQPQHF
D: TRBD1; V: TRBV6-5; J: TRBJ1-2; size: .; DNA: TGTGCCAGCAGCGTTCGACAGGGGGCAGGGGGCTACACCTTC; CDR3: CASSVRQGAGGYTF
D: TRBD2; V: TRBV7-3; J: TRBJ2-3; size: .; DNA: TGTGCCAGCAGCTTCCCAGCGGGGGCAGATACGCAGTATTTT; CDR3: CASSFPAGADTQYF
D: TRBD1; V: TRBV7-8; J: TRBJ1-3; size: once; DNA: TGTGCCAGCAGCACCAGCAGGACAGGGACTGGAAACACCATATATTTT; CDR3: CASSTSRTGTGNTIYF
D: TRBD2; V: TRBV5-1; J: TRBJ2-5; size: .; DNA: TGCGCCAGCAGCCTCCACCCCGGGACTAGCGGGAGGGAGACCCAGTACTTC; CDR3: CASSLHPGTSGRETQYF
D: TRBD1; V: TRBV23-1; J: TRBJ1-6; size: .; DNA: TGCGCCAGCAGTCAATCAGCCCAGGGGGCGCCCCCCTATAATTCACCCCTCCACTTT; CDR3: CASSQSAQGAPPYNSPLHF
D: .; V: TRBV5-1; J: TRBJ1-4; size: .; DNA: TGCGCCAGCAGGTTAGAGACGAGGAGTGAAAAACTGTTTTTT; CDR3: CASRLETRSEKLFF
D: .; V: TRBV3-1/TRBV3-2; J: TRBJ2-2; size: .; DNA: TGTGCCAGCAGCCAAGATCCGAGCCAGGGTCTAGGTACCGGGGAGCTGTTTTTT; CDR3: CASSQDPSQGLGTGELFF
D: TRBD1; V: TRBV28; J: TRBJ1-5; size: few; DNA: TGTGCCAGCAGCGGGACAGCCGTTAATCAGCCCCAGCATTTT; CDR3: CASSGTAVNQPQHF
D: .; V: TRBV2; J: TRBJ1-5; size: .; DNA: TGTGCCAGCAGGGCGACATATAGCAATCAGCCCCAGCATTTT; CDR3: CASRATYSNQPQHF
D: .; V: TRBV11-2; J: TRBJ1-3; size: .; DNA: TGTGCCAGCAGCTTAGGGGGCCACTTGGCAGGAAACACCATATATTTT; CDR3: CASSLGGHLAGNTIYF
D: .; V: TRBV19; J: TRBJ1-5; size: .; DNA: TGTGCCAGTATGGGGGGGGCAGGTGGGGAAAATCAGCCCCAGCATTTT; CDR3: CASMGGAGGENQPQHF
D: .; V: TRBV28; J: TRBJ1-5; size: .; DNA: TGTGCCAGCAGTTGGAACAGCCACGTTCGCAATCAGCCCCAGCATTTT; CDR3: CASSWNSHVRNQPQHF
D: .; V: TRBV30; J: TRBJ2-6; size: .; DNA: TGTGCCTGGAGTGTATTCCCGTCTGGGGCCAACGTCCTGACTTTC; CDR3: CAWSVFPSGANVLTF
D: TRBD1; V: TRBV5-1; J: TRBJ1-1; size: .; DNA: TGCGCCAGCAGCTGGGGACAGGGAGGGACTGAAGCTTTCTTT; CDR3: CASSWGQGGTEAFF
D: .; V: TRBV12-3/TRBV12-4; J: TRBJ1-2; size: .; DNA: TGTGCCAGCAGCCTAGGAGGGGATGGCTACACCTTC; CDR3: CASSLGGDGYTF
D: TRBD1; V: TRBV5-1; J: TRBJ1-6; size: .; DNA: TGCGCCAGCAGCTTGGAGGACAGGGGGAGTTCACCCCTCCACTTT; CDR3: CASSLEDRGSSPLHF
D: .; V: TRBV3-1/TRBV3-2; J: TRBJ1-5; size: .; DNA: TGTGCCAGCAGCCGTTGGGGGGGGAGCAATCAGCCCCAGCATTTT; CDR3: CASSRWGGSNQPQHF
D: .; V: TRBV18; J: TRBJ2-1; size: .; DNA: TGTGCCAGCTCACCCTCCCGGACACCTTACAATGAGCAGTTCTTC; CDR3: CASSPSRTPYNEQFF
D: .; V: TRBV10-3; J: TRBJ1-3; size: .; DNA: TGTGCCATCACCAGACAGGAGATAAGCACCATATATTTT; CDR3: CAITRQEISTIYF
D: TRBD1; V: TRBV28; J: TRBJ1-5; size: .; DNA: TGTGCCAGTTACTCTCCACAGGGGGGGGGAAGTCAGCCCCAGCATTTT; CDR3: CASYSPQGGGSQPQHF
D: .; V: TRBV19; J: TRBJ1-3; size: .; DNA: TGTGCCAGTAGCCCCGGGACAAATGGAGGAAACACCATATATTTT; CDR3: CASSPGTNGGNTIYF
D: TRBD1; V: TRBV5-5; J: TRBJ2-1; size: .; DNA: TGTGCCAGCAGCTTGGACGGCAGGGGGCAAATCGATGAGCAGTTCTTC; CDR3: CASSLDGRGQIDEQFF
D: .; V: TRBV5-6; J: TRBJ2-2; size: .; DNA: TGTGCCAGCAGCTTGGTCTCAGGGGTAGACACCGGGGAGCTGTTTTTT; CDR3: CASSLVSGVDTGELFF
D: TRBD1; V: TRBV27; J: TRBJ1-2; size: .; DNA: TGTGCCAGCAGTTTATTTGGGACAGAGTATGGCTACACCTTC; CDR3: CASSLFGTEYGYTF
D: TRBD1; V: TRBV14; J: TRBJ1-1; size: .; DNA: TGTGCCAGCAGCCAAGCAGGGACAGGCACTGAAGCTTTCTTT; CDR3: CASSQAGTGTEAFF
D: TRBD1; V: TRBV19; J: TRBJ1-2; size: .; DNA: TGTGCCAGTACCACCCCTCACAGGGGAGAGAACTATGGCTACACCTTC; CDR3: CASTTPHRGENYGYTF
D: .; V: TRBV20-1; J: TRBJ1-4; size: .; DNA: TGCAGTGCTAGTCTATATAATGAAAAACTGTTTTTT; CDR3: CSASLYNEKLFF
D: TRBD1; V: TRBV2; J: TRBJ1-2; size: once; DNA: TGTGCCAGCTTCACAGGGGACTATGGCTACACCTTC; CDR3: CASFTGDYGYTF
D: TRBD1; V: TRBV6-5; J: TRBJ1-4; size: once; DNA: TGTGCCAGCAGCCAGGGGGGAAGGGGCGAAAAACTGTTTTTT; CDR3: CASSQGGRGEKLFF
D: .; V: TRBV5-5; J: TRBJ2-5; size: .; DNA: TGTGCCAGCAGCTTGGCGGACAGTGGGACCCAGTACTTC; CDR3: CASSLADSGTQYF
D: TRBD1; V: TRBV19; J: TRBJ1-1; size: .; DNA: TGTGCCAGTAGCGACAGGGGGAAAAAGAACACTGAAGCTTTCTTT; CDR3: CASSDRGKKNTEAFF
D: TRBD1; V: TRBV6-2/TRBV6-3; J: TRBJ1-1; size: .; DNA: TGTGCCAGCAGTCAGCGGACAGGGATGAACACTGAAGCTTTCTTT; CDR3: CASSQRTGMNTEAFF